Ten or more counts support the clone carrying this TCR beta chain. Its antigen is not identified. V lost 3 bases and J lost 7; bases outside the gene matches: 5. Germline-derived CDR1 and CDR2 are SGHRS and YFSETQ. The CDR3 covers 15 residues. This entry comes from a study of CD8+CD57+ T cells in acquired aplastic anemia. Study information: Sorted CD4+ and CD8+ cells yielded 2.5 to 3.5 ug of DNA on average.

Study-wide results and caveats: Controls did not differ significantly from patients in CD8+ Simpson's diversity. Comparison of patients with controls identified approximately 28 shared CD8+ CDR3 sequences.

Genomic DNA provided the template from which TCR beta VDJ and CDR3 profiles were obtained. In TCRdb, the reads were re-called with MiXCR into one record per CDR3 protein. The sample has 150,000 to 200,000 distinct CDR3 sequences; around 48% are singletons. Patients who underwent sequencing had shown CD8+CD57+ cell expansion by flow cytometry. Material for sequencing was sorted CD4+, CD8+, or CD8+CD57+ T cells (not recorded which) from PBMCs. The gene calls are TRBV5-1 and TRBJ2-1; TRBD1 aligns across 12 bases. The sequence was collected from a human donor with aplastic anemia. CDR3 in amino acids: CASSSPGQGANEQFF. DNA for the CDR3: TGCGCCAGCAGCTCTCCGGGACAGGGGGCGAATGAGCAGTTCTTC.